This T cell receptor (beta chain) is drawn from a study of blood T cell repertoires in COVID-19. This table comes from immunoSEQ multiplex PCR, and its TCRdb copy is limited to in-frame clones, with some not included. The sample lists 130,000 to 150,000 clones, approximately 86% seen once, with approximately 0.95% in the top ten. The CDR3 totals 17 residues. The germline gives CDR1 KGHSH, CDR2 LQKENI. V lost 2 bases and J lost 0; bases outside the gene matches: 1. The clonotype was recovered from a woman in her fifties or sixties with acute or convalescent COVID-19. The rearrangement uses TRBV18 and TRBJ2-1; TRBD2 agrees at 13 bases. The sequencing input was peripheral blood. This CDR3 is CASSPRTSGSSYNEQFF. CDR3 coding DNA: TGTGCCAGCTCACCAAGGACTAGCGGGAGCTCCTACAATGAGCAGTTCTTC.